A single sample is the source of the 16 T cell receptor beta chains below, sequenced in a study of cytomegalovirus exposure and HLA in healthy donors. The PCR made use of 60 Vbeta and 13 Jbeta primers. This table comes from immunoSEQ multiplex PCR, and its TCRdb copy is limited to in-frame clones, with some not included. The sample has about 160,000 clones, roughly four fifths seen once. The sample comprised PBMCs. The receptors derive from a woman aged 50 to 65 in good health and CMV-seropositive.

The chain carries TRBV7-9 and TRBJ2-2, with TRBD1 matching over 8 bases. Germline V gene data show CDR1 as SEHNR and CDR2 as FQNEAQ (reference sequence). The J segment lost 6 bases and the V segment lost 10 bases, leaving 10 bases of the junction unmatched. The CDR3 is made up of 14 amino acids. Here the CDR3 DNA reads TGTGCCACAGAGACAGGGGCATTTCCCGGGGAGCTGTTTTTT. Translating gives CATETGAFPGELFF.

The V call is TRBV5-1, the J call TRBJ2-7; no clear D gene. Looked up from germline, CDR1 is SGHRS and CDR2 is YFSETQ. Trimming pared 0 bases from V and 3 bases from J, leaving 4 bases between. This CDR3 spans 12 amino acids. The CDR3 DNA follows: TGCGCCAGCAGCTTGGATCACTACGAGCAGTACTTC. It is translated as CASSLDHYEQYF.

The CDR3 region has the DNA TGTGCCAGCCTCCGGCTCATGACAGCCCAAGAGACCCAGTACTTC. Encoded protein: CASLRLMTAQETQYF. The chain carries TRBV6-1 and TRBJ2-5; D might be TRBD1 (5 bases). Germline loops: CDR1 MNHNS, CDR2 SASEGT. This CDR3 is built from 15 residues. Trimming pared 8 bases from V and 1 base from J, leaving 17 bases between.

The chain links TRBV7-2 to TRBJ1-1; 7 nucleotides match TRBD1. The junction had 4 bases not matched to a gene; V was cut back by 4 bases and J by 5 bases. The CDR3 has 13 amino acids. The germline V gene encodes CDR1 SGHTA and CDR2 FQGNSA. The CDR3 sequence: CASSSHRGTEAFF. The CDR3 nucleotides are TGTGCCAGCAGCTCGCACAGGGGAACTGAAGCTTTCTTT.

V is TRBV5-5 and J is TRBJ1-4; a weak D match, TRBD1 (5 bases). The CDR3 extends over 15 amino acids. Germline CDR1 SGHKS, CDR2 YYEKEE (reference sequence). V was shortened by 3 bases and J by 0 bases, with 9 bases between the two germline ends. The CDR3, as DNA: TGTGCCAGCAGCTCCGGGACTACAACTAATGAAAAACTGTTTTTT. Residues: CASSSGTTTNEKLFF. The whole variable domain, remainder taken from reference TRBV5-5 and TRBJ1-4, is DAGVTQSPTHLIKTRGQQVTLRCSPISGHKSVSWYQQVLGQGPQFIFQYYEKEERGRGNFPDRFSARQFPNYSSELNVNALLLGDSALYLCASSSGTTTNEKLFFGSGTQLSVL.

This clone turned up a few times. The chain combines TRBV15 with TRBJ1-4; no definite D call. The CDR3 is 14 residues long. V was trimmed by 1 base and J by 3 bases, leaving 6 bases between them. Germline V gives CDR1 LNHNV, CDR2 YYDKDF (reference sequence). The CDR3 DNA reads as TGTGCCACCAGCAGAGGAGATTCTAATGAAAAACTGTTTTTT. Its translation is CATSRGDSNEKLFF.

The chain combines TRBV4-1 with TRBJ1-1; possibly TRBD1 for D (5 bases). CDR1 is MGHRA, CDR2 YSYEKL, per germline. With 2 bases removed from V and 5 bases from J, the gap between germline ends came to 21 bases. The CDR3 runs 17 residues. CDR3 DNA sequence: TGCGCCAGCAGCCAACCCGGGGGGGTCGGAGGGAGTACTGAAGCTTTCTTT. Residues: CASSQPGGVGGSTEAFF.

The V and J genes are TRBV2 and TRBJ1-3, with D hard to call. Trimming took off 1 base at V and 0 bases at J, with 13 bases between the two ends. The germline CDR1 and CDR2 sequences are SNHLY and FYNNEI. CDR3 size: 17 residues. The CDR3 spells CASSEVEGSHSGNTIYF. The CDR3 DNA follows: TGTGCCAGCAGTGAAGTTGAGGGCTCTCACTCTGGAAACACCATATATTTT.

This clone was detected only a few times. V and J are TRBV6-1 and TRBJ2-2, with D tentatively TRBD2 (6 bases). Germline V gene data show CDR1 as MNHNS and CDR2 as SASEGT. CDR3 length: 15 residues. Deletions cut 2 bases from V and 6 bases from J, with 13 bases between. Here the CDR3 DNA reads TGTGCCAGCAGTGAACTGGGGGGTGGGGCCGGGGAGCTGTTTTTT. Protein product: CASSELGGGAGELFF.

The chain uses TRBV5-4 and TRBJ2-7, with 9 bases matching TRBD1. Germline trimming cut 2 bases from V and 3 bases from J; bases unmatched to any gene: 9. The CDR3 has 16 amino acids. CDR1 SGHNT and CDR2 YYREEE come from the germline V gene (reference sequence). The CDR3 DNA reads TGTGCCAGCAGCTTACCCGGGGGACAGGGTTACTACGAGCAGTACTTC. The encoded protein is CASSLPGGQGYYEQYF.

The chain has TRBV5-1 and TRBJ2-6; D is possibly TRBD1 (6 bases). Trimming removed 1 base at V and 4 bases at J, with 12 bases between. The CDR3 consists of 16 residues. Germline CDR1 SGHRS, CDR2 YFSETQ. The CDR3 region is CASSLFAGAGANVLTF. DNA of the CDR3: TGCGCCAGCAGCTTGTTCGCAGGGGCCGGGGCCAACGTCCTGACTTTC.

As concerns this clone: The same CDR3 is also encoded by other DNA sequences in this sample. The rearrangement joins TRBV18 to TRBJ1-1, with a possible D match to TRBD1 (5 bases). Germline V gene sequence: CDR1 KGHSH, CDR2 LQKENI. The CDR3 spans 14 residues. Trimming pared 3 bases from V and 1 base from J, leaving 9 bases between. The CDR3 spells CASSPTGGNTEAFF. The CDR3 DNA reads as TGTGCCAGCTCACCCACCGGGGGGAACACTGAAGCTTTCTTT.

The chain is built from TRBV23-1 and TRBJ2-7; tentative D call: TRBD2 (6 bases). TRBV23-1 falls under the ORF class, with uncertain function. The V gene lost 7 bases and the J gene lost 2 bases, with 15 bases spanning the gap. The CDR3 extends over 14 amino acids. CDR3 sequence: CASNRGTDTYEQYF. The CDR3 nucleotides are TGCGCCAGCAATCGCGGGACGGACACCTACGAGCAGTACTTC.

CDR3 coding DNA: TGTGCCGCCGGGGAGGGGGGCACTGAAGCTTTCTTT. Translated: CAAGEGGTEAFF. The chain employs TRBV10-3 and TRBJ1-1, with D maybe TRBD1 (6 bases). Germline lookup yields CDR1 ENHRY and CDR2 SYGVKD. CDR3 length equals 12 residues. V lost 11 bases to trimming and J lost 4 bases, with 14 bases between them.

The V call is TRBV7-8, the J call TRBJ2-5; TRBD2 matches 9 bases. Unmatched junction bases numbered 3, after V lost 3 bases and J lost 1 base. CDR3 length: 15 residues. CDR1 is SGHVS and CDR2 is FQNEAQ in the germline V gene. The CDR3 loop is CASSFSGGIQETQYF. CDR3 nucleotide sequence: TGTGCCAGCAGCTTCAGCGGGGGGATCCAAGAGACCCAGTACTTC.

The V and J genes are TRBV5-1 and TRBJ1-1; a possible D gene is TRBD1 (6 bases). There are 19 residues in the CDR3. Trimming cost V 0 bases and J 6 bases, with 27 bases left between them. From germline, CDR1 is SGHRS and CDR2 YFSETQ. In DNA, the CDR3 is TGCGCCAGCAGCTTGGCCCATGGTAGGGACACAAAAAGGAATCCTGAAGCTTTCTTT. This translates into CASSLAHGRDTKRNPEAFF. The full variable domain, with the rest looked up from reference TRBV5-1 and TRBJ1-1, is KAGVTQTPRYLIKTRGQQVTLSCSPISGHRSVSWYQQTPGQGLQFLFEYFSETQRNKGNFPGRFSGRQFSNSRSEMNVSTLELGDSALYLCASSLAHGRDTKRNPEAFFGQGTRLTVV.